This entry is about one T cell receptor beta chain. This sample is drawn from a study of shared clonotypes between healthy human individuals. Trimming cost V 1 base and J 4 bases, with 10 bases left between them. Germline assignment: CDR1 SGHRS and CDR2 YFSETQ. CDR3 size: 14 residues. TCRdb's table, derived via immunoSEQ multiplex PCR, lists solely in-frame clones and lacks some. The sample holds about 820,000 clones, 80% to 95% seen once. Terminally differentiated effector memory CD45RA+ cells were excluded by CCR7 positive selection of CD45RO-negative cells. The TCR originated in a man aged 25-40 years in good health. Sequenced sample: naive CD8+ T cells sorted from blood. The V gene is TRBV5-1, the J gene TRBJ2-3, with unresolved D. CDR3 in amino acids: CASSLFLGADTQYF. In DNA form, the CDR3 reads TGCGCCAGCAGCTTGTTTCTTGGCGCAGATACGCAGTATTTT.